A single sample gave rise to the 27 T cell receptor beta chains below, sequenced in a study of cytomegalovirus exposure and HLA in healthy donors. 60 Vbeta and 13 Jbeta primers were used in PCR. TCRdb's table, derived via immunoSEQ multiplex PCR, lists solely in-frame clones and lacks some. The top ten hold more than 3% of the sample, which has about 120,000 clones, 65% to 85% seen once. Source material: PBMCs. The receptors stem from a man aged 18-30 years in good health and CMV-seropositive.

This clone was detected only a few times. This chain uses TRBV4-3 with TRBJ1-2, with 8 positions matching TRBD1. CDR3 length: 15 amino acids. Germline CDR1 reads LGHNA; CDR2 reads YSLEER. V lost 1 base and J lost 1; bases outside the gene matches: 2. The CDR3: CASSQAGQGNYGYTF. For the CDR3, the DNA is TGCGCCAGCAGCCAAGCTGGACAGGGTAACTATGGCTACACCTTC.

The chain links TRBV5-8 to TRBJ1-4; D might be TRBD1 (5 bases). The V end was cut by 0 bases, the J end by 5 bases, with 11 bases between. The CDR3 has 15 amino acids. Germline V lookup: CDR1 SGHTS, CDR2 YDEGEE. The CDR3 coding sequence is TGTGCCAGCAGCTTGGTTCTTCAGGGAAATGAAAAACTGTTTTTT. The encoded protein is CASSLVLQGNEKLFF.

The CDR3 here is CAISEWLAGNTDTQYF. The CDR3 coding sequence is TGTGCCATCAGTGAGTGGCTAGCGGGGAACACAGATACGCAGTATTTT. This rearrangement joins TRBV10-3 to TRBJ2-3; TRBD2 aligns across 9 bases. The germline V gene encodes CDR1 ENHRY and CDR2 SYGVKD. With 1 base clipped from V and 2 bases from J, the junction kept 4 bases outside the gene matches. The CDR3 length is 16 residues.

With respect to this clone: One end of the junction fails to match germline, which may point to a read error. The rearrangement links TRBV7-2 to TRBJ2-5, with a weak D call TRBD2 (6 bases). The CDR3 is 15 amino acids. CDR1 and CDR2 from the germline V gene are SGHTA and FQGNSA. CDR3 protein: CASSSSGGWGEAQYF. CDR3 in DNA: TGTGCCAGCAGTTCGTCAGGAGGGTGGGGAGAGGCCCAGTACTTC.

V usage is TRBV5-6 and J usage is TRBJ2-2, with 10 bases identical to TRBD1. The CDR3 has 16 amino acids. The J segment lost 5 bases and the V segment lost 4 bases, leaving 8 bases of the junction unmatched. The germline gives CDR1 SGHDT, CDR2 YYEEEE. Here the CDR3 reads CASSAGTGAGTGELFF. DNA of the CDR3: TGTGCCAGCAGCGCCGGGACAGGGGCGGGAACCGGGGAGCTGTTTTTT.

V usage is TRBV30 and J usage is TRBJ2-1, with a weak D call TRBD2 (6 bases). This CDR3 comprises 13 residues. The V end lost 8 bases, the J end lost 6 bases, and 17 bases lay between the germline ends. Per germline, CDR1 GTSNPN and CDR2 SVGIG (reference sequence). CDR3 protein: CARKMEGLNEQFF. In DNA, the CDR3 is TGTGCCCGTAAGATGGAGGGCCTCAATGAGCAGTTCTTC.

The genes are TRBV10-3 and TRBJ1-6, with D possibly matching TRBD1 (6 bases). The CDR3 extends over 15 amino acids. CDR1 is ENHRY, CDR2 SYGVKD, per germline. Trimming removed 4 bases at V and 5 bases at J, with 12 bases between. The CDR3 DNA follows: TGTGCCATCAGTGCCGGACAGCCAAATAATTCACCCCTCCACTTT. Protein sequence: CAISAGQPNNSPLHF.

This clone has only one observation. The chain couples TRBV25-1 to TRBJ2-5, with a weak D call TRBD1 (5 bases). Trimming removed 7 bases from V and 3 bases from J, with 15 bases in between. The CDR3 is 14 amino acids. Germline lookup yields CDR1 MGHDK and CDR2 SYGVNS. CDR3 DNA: TGTGCCAGCAACACCAGGGCTGGGGAAGAGACCCAGTACTTC. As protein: CASNTRAGEETQYF.

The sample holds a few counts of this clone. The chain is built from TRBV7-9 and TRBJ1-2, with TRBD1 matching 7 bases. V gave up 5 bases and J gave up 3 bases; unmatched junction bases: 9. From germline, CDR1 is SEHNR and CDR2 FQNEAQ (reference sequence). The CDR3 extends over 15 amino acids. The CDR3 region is CASSQTATGHYGYTF. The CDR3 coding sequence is TGTGCCAGCAGCCAGACCGCGACAGGGCACTATGGCTACACCTTC.

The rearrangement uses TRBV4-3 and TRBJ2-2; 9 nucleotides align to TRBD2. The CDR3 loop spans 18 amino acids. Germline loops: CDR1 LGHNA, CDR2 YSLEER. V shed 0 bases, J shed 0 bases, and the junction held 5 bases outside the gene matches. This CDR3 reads CASSQDPAGGANTGELFF. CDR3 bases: TGCGCCAGCAGCCAAGACCCAGCGGGAGGAGCGAACACCGGGGAGCTGTTTTTT.

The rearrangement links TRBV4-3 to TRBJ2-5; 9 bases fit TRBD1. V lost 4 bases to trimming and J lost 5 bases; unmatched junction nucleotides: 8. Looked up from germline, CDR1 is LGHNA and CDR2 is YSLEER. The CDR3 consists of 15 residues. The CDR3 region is CASSPGTGLGETQYF. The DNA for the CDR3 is TGCGCCAGCAGCCCAGGGACAGGGTTGGGGGAGACCCAGTACTTC.

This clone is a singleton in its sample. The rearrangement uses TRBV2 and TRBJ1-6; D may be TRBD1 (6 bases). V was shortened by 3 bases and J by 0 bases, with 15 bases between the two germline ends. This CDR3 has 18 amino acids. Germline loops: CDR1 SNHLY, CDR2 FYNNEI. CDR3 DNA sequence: TGTGCCAGCAGTGATCTCTGGCAGGGGAGCTCCTATAATTCACCCCTCCACTTT. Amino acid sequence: CASSDLWQGSSYNSPLHF.

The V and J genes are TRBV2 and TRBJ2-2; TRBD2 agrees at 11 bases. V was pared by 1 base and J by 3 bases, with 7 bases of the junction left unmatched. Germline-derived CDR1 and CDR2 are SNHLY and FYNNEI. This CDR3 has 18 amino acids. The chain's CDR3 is CASSEDVLAGEDTGELFF. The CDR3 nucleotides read TGTGCCAGCAGTGAAGATGTACTAGCGGGAGAAGACACCGGGGAGCTGTTTTTT.

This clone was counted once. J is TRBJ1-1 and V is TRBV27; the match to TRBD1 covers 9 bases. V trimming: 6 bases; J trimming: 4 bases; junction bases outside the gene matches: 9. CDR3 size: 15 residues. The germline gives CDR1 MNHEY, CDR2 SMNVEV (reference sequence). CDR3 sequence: CASSSFRDRVTEAFF. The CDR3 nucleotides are TGTGCCAGCAGCTCGTTCCGGGACAGGGTCACTGAAGCTTTCTTT.

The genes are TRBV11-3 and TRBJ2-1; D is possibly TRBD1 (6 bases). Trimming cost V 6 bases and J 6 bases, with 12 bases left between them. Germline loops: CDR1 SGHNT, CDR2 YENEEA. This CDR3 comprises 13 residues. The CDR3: CASSHRAGNEQFF. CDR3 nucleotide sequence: TGTGCCAGCAGTCACAGGGCGGGCAATGAGCAGTTCTTC.

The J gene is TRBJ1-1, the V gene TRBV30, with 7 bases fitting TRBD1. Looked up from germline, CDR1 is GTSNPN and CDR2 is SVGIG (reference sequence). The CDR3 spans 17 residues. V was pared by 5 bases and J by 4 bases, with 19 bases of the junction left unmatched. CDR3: CAWPITPSLGGGTEAFF. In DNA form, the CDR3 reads TGTGCCTGGCCTATAACTCCCTCCCTAGGGGGCGGCACTGAAGCTTTCTTT.

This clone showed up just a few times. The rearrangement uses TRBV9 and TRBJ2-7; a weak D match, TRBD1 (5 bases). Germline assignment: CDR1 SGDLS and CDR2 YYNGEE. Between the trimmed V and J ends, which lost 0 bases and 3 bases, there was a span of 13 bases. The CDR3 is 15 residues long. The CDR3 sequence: CASSVGQGFFYEQYF. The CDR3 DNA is TGTGCCAGCAGCGTAGGGCAGGGTTTCTTCTACGAGCAGTACTTC.

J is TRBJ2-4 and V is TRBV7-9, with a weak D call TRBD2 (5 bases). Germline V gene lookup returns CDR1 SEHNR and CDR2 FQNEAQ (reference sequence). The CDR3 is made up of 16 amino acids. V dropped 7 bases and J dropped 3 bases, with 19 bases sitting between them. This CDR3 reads CASNLRVGADKNIQYF. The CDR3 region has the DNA TGTGCCAGCAACCTACGGGTGGGAGCGGACAAAAACATTCAGTACTTC.

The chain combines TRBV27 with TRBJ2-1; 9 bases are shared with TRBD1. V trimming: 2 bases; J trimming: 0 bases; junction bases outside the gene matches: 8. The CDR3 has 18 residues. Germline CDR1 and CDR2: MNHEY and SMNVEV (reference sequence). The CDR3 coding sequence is TGTGCCAGCAGTTTAGTCCTCTTGGGACAGGGCTCCTACAATGAGCAGTTCTTC. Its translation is CASSLVLLGQGSYNEQFF.

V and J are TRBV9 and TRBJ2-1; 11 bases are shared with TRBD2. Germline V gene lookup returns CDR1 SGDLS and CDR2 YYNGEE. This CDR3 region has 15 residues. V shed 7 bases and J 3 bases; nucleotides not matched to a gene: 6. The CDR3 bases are TGTGCCAGCTCGTTGGGACTAGCGGTCTACAATGAGCAGTTCTTC. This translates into CASSLGLAVYNEQFF.

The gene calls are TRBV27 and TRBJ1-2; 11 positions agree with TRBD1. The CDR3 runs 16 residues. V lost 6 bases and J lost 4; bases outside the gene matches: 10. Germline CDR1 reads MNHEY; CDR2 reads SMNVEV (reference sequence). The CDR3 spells CASSPGQGVFSYGYTF. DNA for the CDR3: TGTGCCAGCAGCCCGGGACAGGGGGTTTTTAGCTATGGCTACACCTTC.

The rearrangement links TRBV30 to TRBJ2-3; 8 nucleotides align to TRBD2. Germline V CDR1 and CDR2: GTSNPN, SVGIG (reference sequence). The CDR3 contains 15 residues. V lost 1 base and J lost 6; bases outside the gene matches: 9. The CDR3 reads CAWSGGAGDGDTQYF. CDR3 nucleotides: TGTGCCTGGAGTGGCGGAGCGGGAGACGGGGATACGCAGTATTTT.

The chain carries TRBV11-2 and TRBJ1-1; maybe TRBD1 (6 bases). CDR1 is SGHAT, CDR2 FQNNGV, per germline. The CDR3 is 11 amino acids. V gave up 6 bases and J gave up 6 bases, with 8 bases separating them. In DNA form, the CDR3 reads TGTGCCAGCAGTGAGGGGGCTGAAGCTTTCTTT. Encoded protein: CASSEGAEAFF.

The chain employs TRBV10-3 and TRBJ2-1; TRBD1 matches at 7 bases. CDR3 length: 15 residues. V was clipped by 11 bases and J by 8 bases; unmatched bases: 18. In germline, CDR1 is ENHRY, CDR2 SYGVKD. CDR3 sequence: CAAKGGSIEGDEQFF. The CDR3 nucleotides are TGTGCCGCAAAAGGGGGCTCAATAGAGGGGGATGAGCAGTTCTTC.

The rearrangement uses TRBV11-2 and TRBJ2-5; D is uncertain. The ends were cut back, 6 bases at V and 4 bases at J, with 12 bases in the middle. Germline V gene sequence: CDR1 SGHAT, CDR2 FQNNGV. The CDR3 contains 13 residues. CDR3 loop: CASRKNPGETQYF. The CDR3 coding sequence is TGTGCCAGCAGAAAAAACCCCGGAGAGACCCAGTACTTC. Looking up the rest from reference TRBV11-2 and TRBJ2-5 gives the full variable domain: EAGVAQSPRYKIIEKRQSVAFWCNPISGHATLYWYQQILGQGPKLLIQFQNNGVVDDSQLPKDRFSAERLKGVDSTLKIQPAKLEDSAVYLCASRKNPGETQYFGPGTRLLVL.

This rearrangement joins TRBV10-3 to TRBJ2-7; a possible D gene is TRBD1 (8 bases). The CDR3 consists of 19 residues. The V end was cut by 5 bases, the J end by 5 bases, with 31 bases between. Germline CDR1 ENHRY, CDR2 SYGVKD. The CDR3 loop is CAISPTGTVGTGGVHEQYF. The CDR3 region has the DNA TGTGCCATCAGTCCCACCGGGACGGTAGGTACAGGGGGGGTCCACGAGCAGTACTTC.

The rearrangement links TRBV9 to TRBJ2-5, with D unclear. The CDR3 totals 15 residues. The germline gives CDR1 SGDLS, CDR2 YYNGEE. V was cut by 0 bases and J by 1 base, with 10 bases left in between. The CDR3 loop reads CASSVEVQPQETQYF. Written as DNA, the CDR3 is TGTGCCAGCAGCGTAGAGGTACAGCCCCAAGAGACCCAGTACTTC.